The next 16 T cell receptor beta chains were all read from a single sample in a study of CD8+ T cells in alopecia areata (dated by TCRdb to between 2018 and 2020). To prepare the library, the immunoSEQ multiplex PCR assay was applied. To provide template for TCR sequencing, every sample had RNA extracted and reverse transcribed into cDNA. TCRdb retrieved this table from immuneACCESS and kept in-frame rearrangements only. Not all clones are present; in checked studies, unresolved V genes account for under half, and no reason is known for the remainder. The table records about 2,700 clones for this sample, and not one of them appears only once. The top ten constitute almost 40% of the sample. The material sequenced was lesional skin. These receptors were collected from a C3H/HeJ mouse with alopecia areata. The strain's MHC haplotype is H2-k.

This clone was observed at least ten times. The gene names given are mouse names. Incomplete CDR3 DNA: TGTGCCAGCCCCGGGACTGGGGGGCGTGCAGAA. It yields the protein CASPGTGGRAE. The CDR3, in full, reads CASPGTGGRAETLYF. The rearrangement uses TRBV13-1 and TRBJ2-3, with 12 bases that match TRBD2. The read comes to an end 4 residues before the CDR3 does, leaving the germline J gene to fill in the end. The V gene's germline CDR1 is NSHNY and CDR2 SYGAGN. The CDR3 sequence is 15 residues long. Trimming took 7 bases from V and 1 from J; bases not matched to a gene: 4.

This clone was seen a handful of times. A much larger clonotype is one base distant, so this may be a read error. Mouse names are used for the genes. The read ends 4 residues before the CDR3 terminus; that terminus is restored from the germline J gene. V is TRBV2 and J is TRBJ2-1; perhaps TRBD1 as D (6 bases). Trimming removed 8 bases at V and 2 bases at J, with 16 bases between. Germline CDR1 and CDR2: LGHNA and YSYQKL. The CDR3 extends over 15 amino acids. CDR3 bases read: TGTGCCAGCTCCCGTCCCAGGGGAGACTATGCT. Its protein product is CASSRPRGDYA. The entire CDR3 is CASSRPRGDYAEQFF.

This clone was observed at least ten times. All gene names here are mouse names. The read ends 4 residues shy of where the CDR3 ends; the end is completed using the germline J gene. The chain combines TRBV16 with TRBJ2-3, with 7 bases that match TRBD2. Germline V gene sequence: CDR1 SGHSA, CDR2 FRNQAP. The CDR3 is 17 residues long. The J segment lost 0 bases and the V segment lost 0 bases, leaving 6 bases of the junction unmatched. The sequenced part of the CDR3 DNA is TGTGCAAGCAGCTTAGAAGGAGGACTGGCTAGTGCAGAA. It translates to CASSLEGGLASAE. Given in full, the CDR3 is CASSLEGGLASAETLYF.

This clone showed up many times. Genes here carry mouse names. The DNA ends 4 residues before the CDR3 does, and the rest of the CDR3 is filled in from the germline J gene. The rearrangement joins TRBV12-1 to TRBJ2-5; 10 bases map to TRBD2. The CDR3 covers 14 residues. The germline gives CDR1 SGHSN, CDR2 HYEKVE. The sequenced part of the CDR3 DNA is TGTGCCAGCTCCCGACTGGGGGGTTTAGAC. This translates into CASSRLGGLD. The full-length CDR3 reads as CASSRLGGLDTQYF. The complete variable domain, with remaining parts taken from reference TRBV12-1 and TRBJ2-5, reads DSGVVQSPRHIIKEKGGRSVLTCIPISGHSNVVWYQQTLGKELKFLIQHYEKVERDKGFLPSRFSVQQFDDYHSEMNMSALELEDSAMYFCASSRLGGLDTQYFGPGTRLLVL.

This clone appeared a few times. The listed genes are named as in mouse. The chain's CDR3 is CAWSLWGGARSAETLYF. The part of the CDR3 DNA that was read is TGTGCCTGGAGTCTTTGGGGGGGGGCGCGTAGTGCAGAA. The chain joins TRBV31 to TRBJ2-3; 8 nucleotides align to TRBD2. The read ends 4 residues early relative to the CDR3; the germline J gene fills the gap. The junction had 8 bases not matched to a gene; V was cut back by 0 bases and J by 0 bases. The germline V gene encodes CDR1 GKSSPN and CDR2 SITVG. CDR3 length: 17 amino acids.

Comment on this clone: Gene and germline names: mouse. The read finishes 4 residues shy of the CDR3 end, and the germline J gene is used to complete it. The V and J genes are TRBV14 and TRBJ1-4; 7 bases line up with TRBD1. The germline gives CDR1 SGHDT, CDR2 FRDEAV. Losses at the gene ends were 4 bases for V and 2 bases for J; bases not matched to a gene: 8. The CDR3 spans 16 residues. This chain's CDR3 is CASSIVDRSSNERLFF. The CDR3 bases that were read are TGTGCCAGCAGTATAGTGGACAGGTCATCCAACGAA.

At least ten counts were recorded for this clone. This likely came from a read error, as a far larger clone is one base away. Genes here carry mouse names. The missing CDR3 end, 4 residues past where the read stops, is filled in from the germline J gene. The chain links TRBV13-2 to TRBJ1-1; D is perhaps TRBD1 (6 bases). The ends were cut back, 0 bases at V and 0 bases at J, with 12 bases in the middle. The CDR3 totals 16 residues. Germline V CDR1 and CDR2: NNHNN, SYGAGS (reference sequence). The CDR3 loop is CASGDAGTNTNTEVFF. CDR3 DNA, as far as it was read: TGTGCCAGCGGTGATGCCGGGACAAACACAAACACA.

At least ten counts were recorded for this clone. All gene names here are mouse names. The CDR3 end is not reached by the read, which stops 4 residues before it; the germline J gene fills it in. This chain uses TRBV14 with TRBJ2-2, with D possibly matching TRBD1 (6 bases). V lost 6 bases and J lost 1, with 10 bases in between. The CDR3 runs to 14 residues. CDR1 SGHDT and CDR2 FRDEAV come from the germline V gene. CDR3 bases read: TGTGCCAGCACCCAACAGGGAAACACCGGG. It codes for CASTQQGNTG. The full CDR3 reads CASTQQGNTGQLYF. The full variable domain, rest sourced from reference TRBV14 and TRBJ2-2, is EAGVTQSPRYAVLQEGQAVSFWCDPISGHDTLYWYQQPRDQGPQLLVYFRDEAVIDNSQLPSDRFSAVRPKGTNSTLKIQSAKQGDTATYLCASTQQGNTGQLYFGEGSKLTVL.

This clone was picked up many times. The genes are named according to mouse. The read stops 4 residues short of the end of the CDR3; the missing end is completed from the germline J gene. The chain employs TRBV13-3 and TRBJ2-5; a possible D gene is TRBD2 (6 bases). The V and J ends lost 7 bases and 3 bases respectively, with 12 bases between them. In germline, CDR1 is NNHDY, CDR2 SYVADS. The CDR3 has 13 residues. The DNA read from the CDR3 is TGTGCCAGCGGTTCTGGGGAACAAGAC. This gives the protein CASGSGEQD. The full CDR3 protein reads CASGSGEQDTQYF.

This clone was seen ten or more times. Genes and germline come from the mouse. Read coverage stops 4 residues before the CDR3 terminus; the germline J gene supplies the remainder. This chain uses TRBV13-2 with TRBJ2-2; a weak D match, TRBD1 (5 bases). The CDR3 is 14 residues long. Germline V CDR1 and CDR2: NNHNN, SYGAGS (reference sequence). V lost 2 bases, J lost 0 bases, and 5 bases lay in between. CDR3: CASGETANTGQLYF. Incomplete CDR3 DNA: TGTGCCAGCGGTGAGACAGCAAACACCGGG.

This clone was counted ten times or more. Gene names and germline match the mouse. The read ends 4 residues early relative to the CDR3; the germline J gene fills the gap. V is TRBV14 and J is TRBJ2-3, with 9 bases aligning to TRBD2. The CDR3 has 15 residues. CDR1 and CDR2 (germline): SGHDT, FRDEAV. Trimming cost V 10 bases and J 1 base; bases outside gene matches: 10. The CDR3 loop reads CAWSPNWGGAETLYF. Incomplete CDR3 DNA: TGTGCCTGGAGCCCCAACTGGGGGGGTGCAGAA.

In this sample, this clone turned up many times. Germline and genes here are mouse. The read stops 4 residues short of the end of the CDR3; the missing end is completed from the germline J gene. The chain has TRBV19 and TRBJ2-2, with 8 bases identical to TRBD1. This CDR3 has 15 residues. The V and J ends lost 3 bases and 3 bases, in that order; junction bases with no gene match: 4. Germline lookup yields CDR1 FNHDT and CDR2 SITEND (reference sequence). CDR3 region: CASSTRGLDTGQLYF. Incomplete CDR3 DNA: TGTGCCAGCAGTACCAGGGGGCTAGACACCGGG.

This clone was seen many times. Gene labels here are mouse ones. The read ends 4 residues early relative to the CDR3; the germline J gene fills the gap. The rearrangement uses TRBV13-1 and TRBJ1-1, with TRBD1 matching 8 bases. Germline V lookup: CDR1 NSHNY, CDR2 SYGAGN. The trim removed 2 bases at V and 4 bases at J, leaving 7 bases unmatched. The CDR3 runs 15 residues. CDR3 sequence reads: CASSEPDRGGTEVFF. The sequenced CDR3 bases are TGTGCCAGCAGTGAACCTGACAGGGGAGGCACA.

This clone was recorded many times. Genes and germline come from the mouse. The sequence runs out 4 residues before the end of the CDR3; the remainder is reconstructed from the germline J gene. The gene calls are TRBV13-2 and TRBJ2-7; D perhaps matches TRBD2 (5 bases). Per the germline V gene, CDR1 is NNHNN and CDR2 is SYGAGS (reference sequence). This CDR3 is 13 amino acids long. CDR3 DNA (partial): TGTGCCAGCGGTGATTTGGGGAGTTAT. Translated: CASGDLGSY. The entire CDR3 protein is CASGDLGSYEQYF.

This clone counts as medium-sized. Any gene name here is a mouse gene name. The observed sequence ends 4 residues before the CDR3 terminus, with the missing tail filled in from the germline J gene. This chain connects TRBV3 to TRBJ2-5; 9 bases align to TRBD1. This CDR3 region has 14 residues. CDR1 is SNHLY and CDR2 is FYNGKV in the germline V gene (reference sequence). CDR3 sequence reads: CASSLGDREDTQYF. The CDR3 DNA, read in part, is TGTGCCAGCAGCTTAGGGGACAGGGAAGAC.

This clone was observed many times. Gene names follow the mouse nomenclature. The CDR3 is cut off 4 residues early in the read; its end comes from the germline J gene. V is TRBV14 and J is TRBJ2-3; 7 positions agree with TRBD1. V gave up 2 bases and J gave up 0 bases; unmatched junction bases: 6. CDR1 SGHDT and CDR2 FRDEAV come from the germline V gene. CDR3 size: 16 residues. The CDR3 is CASSLRDSTSAETLYF. CDR3 DNA (partial): TGTGCCAGCAGTTTGAGGGACAGTACTAGTGCAGAA.